A selection of T cell receptor beta chains follows, all from one sample in a study of patients and donors after allogeneic stem cell transplantation. TCRdb passed the RT-PCR reads through MiXCR, listing each CDR3 protein once. The data contain some 200,000 distinct CDR3 sequences, around two fifths of them singletons. The sequencing input was blood, either unsorted or a sorted T cell fraction (not recorded which). The receptor source for this set is a human donor who was either an allogeneic HSCT recipient or a stem cell or donor lymphocyte infusion donor (not recorded which). It is not recorded whose cells these are; they may come from a transplant donor. Each CDR3 is given with its conserved first and last residue. The D gene is left open where the match is weak. Only part of the rows carry a size: once, few, many, or a class if the clone is expanded.

cdr3_length: 14; v_call: TRBV20-1; clone_size: once; j_call: TRBJ2-1; d_call: TRBD2; cdr3_nt: TGCAGTGCTAGCCTACCCGGGACTAGGGATGAGCAGTTCTTC; cdr3_aa: CSASLPGTRDEQFF
cdr3_length: 13; v_call: TRBV7-2; clone_size: .; j_call: TRBJ2-1; d_call: .; cdr3_nt: TGTGCCAGCAGCTTAGTTGAACCTAATGAGCAGTTCTTC; cdr3_aa: CASSLVEPNEQFF
cdr3_length: 12; v_call: TRBV5-1; clone_size: few; j_call: TRBJ1-1; d_call: .; cdr3_nt: TGCGCCAGCAGCTCGGGACCTTCTGAAGCTTTCTTT; cdr3_aa: CASSSGPSEAFF
cdr3_length: 16; v_call: TRBV19; clone_size: .; j_call: TRBJ2-7; d_call: .; cdr3_nt: TGTGCCAGTAGTATAGCCAGCTTGTCTCCCCTTGGCGAGCAGTACTTC; cdr3_aa: CASSIASLSPLGEQYF
cdr3_length: 13; v_call: TRBV19; clone_size: .; j_call: TRBJ1-1; d_call: .; cdr3_nt: TGTGCCAGTAGTATGTTGTACAACACTGAAGCTTTCTTT; cdr3_aa: CASSMLYNTEAFF
cdr3_length: 15; v_call: TRBV5-1; clone_size: .; j_call: TRBJ2-1; d_call: TRBD2; cdr3_nt: TGCGCCAGCAGCTTGACGGTAGCGGGAACGAATGAGCAGTTCTTC; cdr3_aa: CASSLTVAGTNEQFF
cdr3_length: 14; v_call: TRBV7-9; clone_size: .; j_call: TRBJ2-1; d_call: .; cdr3_nt: TGTGCCAGCAGCTCGCGGACCGTATACAATGAGCAGTTCTTC; cdr3_aa: CASSSRTVYNEQFF
cdr3_length: 14; v_call: TRBV27; clone_size: .; j_call: TRBJ1-2; d_call: .; cdr3_nt: TGTGCCAGCAGTCATGACAGCCCTTTCTATGGCTACACCTTC; cdr3_aa: CASSHDSPFYGYTF
cdr3_length: 14; v_call: TRBV30; clone_size: .; j_call: TRBJ1-1; d_call: .; cdr3_nt: TGTGCCTGGAGCCAACAAGGCATGAACACTGAAGCTTTCTTT; cdr3_aa: CAWSQQGMNTEAFF
cdr3_length: 15; v_call: TRBV11-2; clone_size: once; j_call: TRBJ2-1; d_call: TRBD2; cdr3_nt: TGTGCCAGCAGTCAACTAGCGGGAGGGCCCGGTGAGCAGTTCTTC; cdr3_aa: CASSQLAGGPGEQFF
cdr3_length: 15; v_call: TRBV2; clone_size: .; j_call: TRBJ2-5; d_call: .; cdr3_nt: TGTGCCAGCACAGTAGGTCTTAAACTCCAAGAGACCCAGTACTTC; cdr3_aa: CASTVGLKLQETQYF
cdr3_length: 13; v_call: TRBV20-1; clone_size: once; j_call: TRBJ1-5; d_call: .; cdr3_nt: TGCAGTGCTAGTTCGGGGGGAGATCAGCCCCAGCATTTT; cdr3_aa: CSASSGGDQPQHF
cdr3_length: 15; v_call: TRBV12-3/TRBV12-4; clone_size: once; j_call: TRBJ2-7; d_call: TRBD1; cdr3_nt: TGTGCCAGCAGTTTAAGACAGGGCTCTCACTACGAGCAGTACTTC; cdr3_aa: CASSLRQGSHYEQYF
cdr3_length: 15; v_call: TRBV15; clone_size: .; j_call: TRBJ1-5; d_call: .; cdr3_nt: TGTGCCACCAGCAGAGATCTGGACAGCAATCAGCCCCAGCATTTT; cdr3_aa: CATSRDLDSNQPQHF
cdr3_length: 15; v_call: TRBV7-8; clone_size: .; j_call: TRBJ2-3; d_call: .; cdr3_nt: TGTGCCAGCAGCTCTCGAGGGCCTAGCACAGATACGCAGTATTTT; cdr3_aa: CASSSRGPSTDTQYF
cdr3_length: 15; v_call: TRBV12-3/TRBV12-4; clone_size: few; j_call: TRBJ1-5; d_call: TRBD1; cdr3_nt: TGTGCCAGCAGTTTAGGGGGGACAGGGGGTCAGCCCCAGCATTTT; cdr3_aa: CASSLGGTGGQPQHF
cdr3_length: 15; v_call: TRBV7-2; clone_size: .; j_call: TRBJ2-2; d_call: .; cdr3_nt: TGTGCCAGCAGCTTAGAGCTTAGTTACACCGGGGAGCTGTTTTTT; cdr3_aa: CASSLELSYTGELFF
cdr3_length: 14; v_call: TRBV5-1; clone_size: .; j_call: TRBJ1-1; d_call: .; cdr3_nt: TGCGCCAGCAGCTTGAGGGTAGTGAACACTGAAGCTTTCTTT; cdr3_aa: CASSLRVVNTEAFF
cdr3_length: 16; v_call: TRBV4-3; clone_size: .; j_call: TRBJ2-3; d_call: .; cdr3_nt: TGCGCCAGCAGCCAAGCGCCCACTCCGAACACAGATACGCAGTATTTT; cdr3_aa: CASSQAPTPNTDTQYF
cdr3_length: 14; v_call: TRBV3-1; clone_size: few; j_call: TRBJ1-5; d_call: .; cdr3_nt: TGTGCCAGCAGCAAGAAGGGGGTTGGTCAGCCCCAGCATTTT; cdr3_aa: CASSKKGVGQPQHF
cdr3_length: 13; v_call: TRBV7-9; clone_size: .; j_call: TRBJ2-3; d_call: .; cdr3_nt: TGTGCCAGCAGCTTAGACGCCATAAATACGCAGTATTTT; cdr3_aa: CASSLDAINTQYF
cdr3_length: 13; v_call: TRBV7-3; clone_size: few; j_call: TRBJ1-1; d_call: .; cdr3_nt: TGTGCCAGCAGCACCGTCCGGGGGACTGAAGCTTTCTTT; cdr3_aa: CASSTVRGTEAFF
cdr3_length: 15; v_call: TRBV5-1; clone_size: .; j_call: TRBJ1-2; d_call: .; cdr3_nt: TGCGCCAGCAGCTTGGACCAGATGAGGGACTATGGCTACACCTTC; cdr3_aa: CASSLDQMRDYGYTF
cdr3_length: 16; v_call: TRBV6-6; clone_size: .; j_call: TRBJ2-7; d_call: TRBD2; cdr3_nt: TGTGCCAGCAGTTATTCCGAGACTAGCGGGATTTACGAGCAGTACTTC; cdr3_aa: CASSYSETSGIYEQYF
cdr3_length: 14; v_call: TRBV29-1; clone_size: few; j_call: TRBJ1-2; d_call: TRBD1; cdr3_nt: TGCAGCGTTGAACCTGAAGGGACAGTCTATGGCTACACCTTC; cdr3_aa: CSVEPEGTVYGYTF
cdr3_length: 16; v_call: TRBV6-2/TRBV6-3; clone_size: .; j_call: TRBJ2-5; d_call: TRBD2; cdr3_nt: TGTGCCAGCAGCCCTGGACTAGCGGGCTACCAAGAGACCCAGTACTTC; cdr3_aa: CASSPGLAGYQETQYF
cdr3_length: 14; v_call: TRBV28; clone_size: .; j_call: TRBJ2-3; d_call: TRBD2; cdr3_nt: TGTGCCAGCAGTTGGACTAGCGGGATAGATACGCAGTATTTT; cdr3_aa: CASSWTSGIDTQYF
cdr3_length: 15; v_call: TRBV6-1; clone_size: few; j_call: TRBJ1-5; d_call: .; cdr3_nt: TGTGCCAGCAGTGAACTCCGTTATAGCAATCAGCCCCAGCATTTT; cdr3_aa: CASSELRYSNQPQHF
cdr3_length: 15; v_call: TRBV27; clone_size: few; j_call: TRBJ2-7; d_call: TRBD2; cdr3_nt: TGTGCCAGCAGTTTACGACTAGCGGGCTCCTACGAGCAGTACTTC; cdr3_aa: CASSLRLAGSYEQYF
cdr3_length: 16; v_call: TRBV5-6; clone_size: .; j_call: TRBJ2-7; d_call: .; cdr3_nt: TGTGCCAGCAGTCAGACCCGGAACACGGGGATATACGAGCAGTACTTC; cdr3_aa: CASSQTRNTGIYEQYF
cdr3_length: 16; v_call: TRBV28; clone_size: few; j_call: TRBJ1-5; d_call: TRBD1; cdr3_nt: TGTGCCAGCAGTTCCATGTCTGGACAGGCGGATCAGCCCCAGCATTTT; cdr3_aa: CASSSMSGQADQPQHF
cdr3_length: 11; v_call: TRBV9; clone_size: few; j_call: TRBJ1-1; d_call: .; cdr3_nt: TGTGCCAGCAGCGGGGGGATGAAGACTTTCTTT; cdr3_aa: CASSGGMKTFF
cdr3_length: 12; v_call: TRBV6-5; clone_size: few; j_call: TRBJ2-7; d_call: TRBD1; cdr3_nt: TGTGCCAGCAGTAGGGACAGGGGCGAGCAGTACTTC; cdr3_aa: CASSRDRGEQYF
cdr3_length: 15; v_call: TRBV28; clone_size: few; j_call: TRBJ1-3; d_call: .; cdr3_nt: TGTGCCAGCTTCGGGCAGCCACTTTCTGGAAACACCATATATTTT; cdr3_aa: CASFGQPLSGNTIYF
cdr3_length: 15; v_call: TRBV27; clone_size: .; j_call: TRBJ2-1; d_call: .; cdr3_nt: TGTGCCAGCAGTGACACTAGTCCCTCCTACAATGAGCAGTTCTTC; cdr3_aa: CASSDTSPSYNEQFF
cdr3_length: 16; v_call: TRBV6-2/TRBV6-3; clone_size: .; j_call: TRBJ2-5; d_call: .; cdr3_nt: TGTGCCAGCAGTTACTCTTCACTAGCATCGCAAGAGACCCAGTACTTC; cdr3_aa: CASSYSSLASQETQYF
cdr3_length: 14; v_call: TRBV20-1; clone_size: few; j_call: TRBJ1-5; d_call: .; cdr3_nt: TGCAGTGCTAGCGGTCTACGCGGCAATCAGCCCCAGCATTTT; cdr3_aa: CSASGLRGNQPQHF
cdr3_length: 14; v_call: TRBV29-1; clone_size: .; j_call: TRBJ2-7; d_call: TRBD2; cdr3_nt: TGCAGTGGTATTCTAGCGGGAGGACTCTACGAGCAGTACTTC; cdr3_aa: CSGILAGGLYEQYF
cdr3_length: 14; v_call: TRBV28; clone_size: .; j_call: TRBJ2-3; d_call: .; cdr3_nt: TGTGCCAGCAGTTGGAGGCTAGCCGCAGATACGCAGTATTTT; cdr3_aa: CASSWRLAADTQYF
cdr3_length: 19; v_call: TRBV7-2; clone_size: .; j_call: TRBJ2-3; d_call: TRBD2; cdr3_nt: TGTGCCAGCAGCCTAAACTTACGACTAGCGGGATTGGGGACAGATACGCAGTATTTT; cdr3_aa: CASSLNLRLAGLGTDTQYF
cdr3_length: 15; v_call: TRBV12-3/TRBV12-4; clone_size: few; j_call: TRBJ1-4; d_call: .; cdr3_nt: TGTGCCAGCAGCCCGCCAGGGCTATCTAATGAAAAACTGTTTTTT; cdr3_aa: CASSPPGLSNEKLFF
cdr3_length: 16; v_call: TRBV29-1; clone_size: .; j_call: TRBJ2-2; d_call: .; cdr3_nt: TGCAGCGTTGGGGACTCTGGACAAGGAAACACCGGGGAGCTGTTTTTT; cdr3_aa: CSVGDSGQGNTGELFF
cdr3_length: 16; v_call: TRBV12-3/TRBV12-4; clone_size: .; j_call: TRBJ1-5; d_call: .; cdr3_nt: TGTGCCAGCAGTTTAAGGGCAGGGGAAGACAATCAGCCCCAGCATTTT; cdr3_aa: CASSLRAGEDNQPQHF
cdr3_length: 16; v_call: TRBV3-1; clone_size: .; j_call: TRBJ2-7; d_call: .; cdr3_nt: TGTGCCAGCAGCCGGGGTTCGGGGACATTTTTCGGAGAGCAGTACTTC; cdr3_aa: CASSRGSGTFFGEQYF
cdr3_length: 13; v_call: TRBV14; clone_size: .; j_call: TRBJ2-2; d_call: .; cdr3_nt: TGTGCCAGCAGCCAAGTAGTAGCCGGGGAGCTGTTTTTT; cdr3_aa: CASSQVVAGELFF
cdr3_length: 16; v_call: TRBV5-1; clone_size: few; j_call: TRBJ1-2; d_call: .; cdr3_nt: TGCGCCAGCAGCTTGGAGGGTGCTACAGTCGGCTATGGCTACACCTTC; cdr3_aa: CASSLEGATVGYGYTF
cdr3_length: 17; v_call: TRBV2; clone_size: few; j_call: TRBJ1-3; d_call: .; cdr3_nt: TGTGCCAGCACCTCGAGGGCGAGCAGGGGCTCTGGAAACACCATATATTTT; cdr3_aa: CASTSRASRGSGNTIYF
cdr3_length: 13; v_call: TRBV28; clone_size: few; j_call: TRBJ2-7; d_call: TRBD2; cdr3_nt: TGTGCCCTCGGGGGGGCCCCCTCCTACGAGCAGTACTTC; cdr3_aa: CALGGAPSYEQYF
cdr3_length: 12; v_call: TRBV29-1; clone_size: few; j_call: TRBJ1-1; d_call: .; cdr3_nt: TGCAGCGTTGAGTCGCAGGGCACTGAAGCTTTCTTT; cdr3_aa: CSVESQGTEAFF
cdr3_length: 12; v_call: TRBV29-1; clone_size: few; j_call: TRBJ1-4; d_call: .; cdr3_nt: TGCAGCGTCAGGTCCGACCTTGAAAAACTGTTTTTT; cdr3_aa: CSVRSDLEKLFF
cdr3_length: 14; v_call: TRBV7-9; clone_size: .; j_call: TRBJ2-3; d_call: TRBD1; cdr3_nt: TGTGCCAGCAGCCCGGGACAGGGACATGATACGCAGTATTTT; cdr3_aa: CASSPGQGHDTQYF
cdr3_length: 15; v_call: TRBV12-3/TRBV12-4; clone_size: few; j_call: TRBJ2-5; d_call: .; cdr3_nt: TGTGCCAGCAGTTTGATGGGTGGATGGGTGGAGACCCAGTACTTC; cdr3_aa: CASSLMGGWVETQYF
cdr3_length: 14; v_call: TRBV6-9; clone_size: few; j_call: TRBJ1-5; d_call: .; cdr3_nt: TGTGCCAGCAGCTTGGACAGCCCCAAACAGCCCCAGCATTTT; cdr3_aa: CASSLDSPKQPQHF
cdr3_length: 14; v_call: TRBV7-9; clone_size: .; j_call: TRBJ1-1; d_call: .; cdr3_nt: TGTGCCAGCAGCTTAGCAACGGGGGTAACTGAAGCTTTCTTT; cdr3_aa: CASSLATGVTEAFF